Below are 30 T cell receptor beta chains sequenced from a single sample in a study of blood T cell repertoires in COVID-19. Profiling relied on immunoSEQ multiplex PCR, and the TCRdb table lists in-frame clones only, not all of them. This sample carries about 200,000 clones, about 90% of them seen once, and the ten largest clones take approximately 8%. Input material: PBMCs or T cells enriched from blood (not recorded which). These receptors all come from a young woman who had recovered from COVID-19.

The chain combines TRBV18 with TRBJ1-5; a possible D gene is TRBD1 (6 bases). Germline loops: CDR1 KGHSH, CDR2 LQKENI. CDR3 size: 13 residues. V lost 9 bases and J lost 3, with 12 bases in between. The CDR3 DNA sequence: TGTGCCAGTTTCAGGGGAGACAATCAGCCCCAGCATTTT. Its protein is CASFRGDNQPQHF.

J is TRBJ2-7 and V is TRBV6-5; 9 bases are shared with TRBD1. Losses at the gene ends were 7 bases for V and 4 bases for J; bases not matched to a gene: 5. Germline V CDR1 and CDR2: MNHEY, SVGAGI. The CDR3 is made up of 13 amino acids. This chain's CDR3 is CASMWDRVYEQYF. The CDR3 DNA reads TGTGCCAGCATGTGGGACAGGGTGTACGAGCAGTACTTC.

V and J are TRBV24-1 and TRBJ2-3; TRBD1 might be the D (6 bases). Trimming left V 0 bases short and J 6 bases short, with 12 bases between. CDR1 KGHDR and CDR2 SFDVKD come from the germline V gene. This CDR3 contains 15 residues. CDR3 bases: TGTGCCACCAGTGATTTGTATCAGGGGCCCGATACGCAGTATTTT. This codes for CATSDLYQGPDTQYF.

This sequence joins TRBV4-1 and TRBJ1-1, with 8 bases fitting TRBD1. V lost 1 base and J lost 5; bases outside the gene matches: 9. CDR1 and CDR2 from the germline V gene are MGHRA and YSYEKL. CDR3 length: 16 residues. The CDR3 DNA is TGCGCCAGCAGCCAAGGATTCGACAGGGGATTTACTGAAGCTTTCTTT. Its translation: CASSQGFDRGFTEAFF.

V gene TRBV5-1 combines with J gene TRBJ2-2; 8 bases are a match to TRBD2. CDR3 length: 16 residues. The V gene's germline CDR1 is SGHRS and CDR2 YFSETQ. V lost 4 bases, J lost 2 bases, and 7 bases stayed unmatched. CDR3 amino acids: CASSRTGGVNTGELFF. In nucleotides, the CDR3 is TGCGCCAGCAGCAGAACCGGGGGGGTCAACACCGGGGAGCTGTTTTTT.

The chain carries TRBV9 and TRBJ2-6, with D perhaps matching TRBD1 (6 bases). This CDR3 comprises 20 residues. Germline CDR1 and CDR2: SGDLS and YYNGEE. Trimming shortened V by 4 bases and J by 0 bases, and 23 bases separated the two germline ends. The CDR3 sequence is CASSNPGQKLPTSGANVLTF. CDR3 nucleotides: TGTGCCAGCAGCAATCCGGGACAAAAATTACCAACCTCTGGGGCCAACGTCCTGACTTTC.

The J gene is TRBJ1-2, the V gene TRBV14; TRBD1 matches 7 bases. Per germline, CDR1 SGHDN and CDR2 FVKESK. V was clipped by 4 bases and J by 4 bases; unmatched bases: 3. This CDR3 is built from 13 residues. The CDR3, as DNA: TGTGCCAGCAGCCCAGACAGGGCCTATGGCTACACCTTC. It specifies CASSPDRAYGYTF.

The genes are TRBV27 and TRBJ1-3; D is possibly TRBD1 (5 bases). The CDR3 sequence is 16 residues long. Per the germline V gene, CDR1 is MNHEY and CDR2 is SMNVEV (reference sequence). Deletions cut 5 bases from V and 5 bases from J, with 19 bases between. The CDR3 DNA reads TGTGCCAGCAGTCCCACCCGACAGCTGGATAGAAACACCATATATTTT. This codes for CASSPTRQLDRNTIYF.

The genes are TRBV2 and TRBJ2-3; TRBD2 agrees at 7 bases. The CDR3 has 16 residues. Germline CDR1 SNHLY, CDR2 FYNNEI. The trim removed 4 bases at V and 0 bases at J, leaving 7 bases unmatched. The CDR3 DNA reads as TGTGCCAGCAGTGTTCAGCGGGGAACTAGCACAGATACGCAGTATTTT. This codes for CASSVQRGTSTDTQYF.

This clone was found a few times. The V gene is TRBV5-1, the J gene TRBJ2-5; 13 nucleotides agree with TRBD2. CDR3 length: 16 amino acids. The germline gives CDR1 SGHRS, CDR2 YFSETQ. V dropped 1 base and J dropped 2; count of bases not matched to a gene: 2. Here the CDR3 reads CASSLLLAGGQETQYF. DNA of the CDR3: TGCGCCAGCAGCTTGCTACTAGCGGGGGGGCAAGAGACCCAGTACTTC.

The chain is built from TRBV2 and TRBJ1-1; D may be TRBD1 (6 bases). The CDR3 has 16 residues. Germline V gives CDR1 SNHLY, CDR2 FYNNEI. The V end lost 3 bases, the J end lost 10 bases, and 24 bases lay between the germline ends. The CDR3 reads CASSDGGMTGKIGAFF. CDR3 nucleotides: TGTGCCAGCAGTGACGGGGGGATGACAGGTAAAATAGGAGCTTTCTTT.

This rearrangement joins TRBV5-1 to TRBJ1-4, with D uncertain. The CDR3 sequence is 15 residues long. Trimming took 5 bases from V and 0 from J, leaving 11 bases between them. Germline CDR1 reads SGHRS; CDR2 reads YFSETQ. DNA for the CDR3: TGCGCCAGCAGTTCCGGGTCCTCAACTAATGAAAAACTGTTTTTT. It specifies CASSSGSSTNEKLFF.

The genes are TRBV4-2 and TRBJ2-3, with D perhaps matching TRBD2 (6 bases). V was trimmed by 4 bases and J by 2 bases, leaving 16 bases between them. Germline loops: CDR1 LGHNA, CDR2 YNFKEQ. The CDR3 has 16 residues. The CDR3 bases are TGTGCCAGCAGCCCGCCGGGGAGGTTTGACACAGATACGCAGTATTTT. As protein: CASSPPGRFDTDTQYF.

The chain employs TRBV15 and TRBJ2-7; tentative D call: TRBD2 (5 bases). The CDR3 loop spans 13 amino acids. V was pared by 1 base and J by 5 bases, with 9 bases between. CDR1 LNHNV and CDR2 YYDKDF come from the germline V gene (reference sequence). The CDR3 loop reads CATSRGRGNEQYF. The CDR3 nucleotides read TGTGCCACCAGCAGAGGACGAGGGAACGAGCAGTACTTC.

The chain combines TRBV13 with TRBJ1-2; 9 positions match TRBD1. The trim removed 5 bases at V and 4 bases at J, leaving 11 bases unmatched. Germline CDR1 and CDR2: PRHDT and FYEKMQ (reference sequence). This CDR3 has 16 amino acids. The CDR3 sequence: CASSPEGGQGPYGYTF. The CDR3 bases are TGTGCCAGCAGCCCGGAGGGGGGACAGGGACCCTATGGCTACACCTTC.

V and J are TRBV3-1 (or the pseudogene TRBV3-2) and TRBJ1-2, with D possibly TRBD1 on 6 matching bases. Trimming took 3 bases from V and 4 from J, leaving 15 bases between them. CDR1 LGHDT and CDR2 YNNKEL come from the germline V gene (reference sequence). This CDR3 region has 15 residues. The CDR3 reads CASSQNNREGYGYTF. The CDR3 DNA sequence: TGTGCCAGCAGCCAGAACAACAGGGAAGGCTATGGCTACACCTTC.

This clone has a single count. The V gene is TRBV18, the J gene TRBJ2-4, with D perhaps matching TRBD2 (6 bases). CDR3 length: 19 residues. The ends were cut back, 3 bases at V and 0 bases at J, with 21 bases in the middle. The germline CDR1 and CDR2 sequences are KGHSH and LQKENI. The CDR3, as DNA: TGTGCCAGCTCACCCCCCTCCACCGGGAGTACCCTAGCCAAAAACATTCAGTACTTC. It is translated as CASSPPSTGSTLAKNIQYF. Using reference TRBV18 and TRBJ2-4 for the parts outside the CDR3, the full variable domain is NAGVMQNPRHLVRRRGQEARLRCSPMKGHSHVYWYRQLPEEGLKFMVYLQKENIIDESGMPKERFSAEFPKEGPSILRIQQVVRGDSAAYFCASSPPSTGSTLAKNIQYFGAGTRLSVL.

V is TRBV28 and J is TRBJ1-3; TRBD1 matches 7 bases. CDR3 size: 14 residues. Germline CDR1 MDHEN, CDR2 SYDVKM. V trimming: 8 bases; J trimming: 0 bases; junction bases outside the gene matches: 4. CDR3 coding DNA: TGTGCCAGCGGGGACAGAGCCTCTGGAAACACCATATATTTT. Translating it yields CASGDRASGNTIYF.

The chain joins TRBV25-1 to TRBJ1-1; 7 bases map to TRBD1. The germline CDR1 and CDR2 sequences are MGHDK and SYGVNS. The CDR3 length is 12 residues. Unmatched junction bases numbered 6, after V lost 3 bases and J lost 11 bases. The CDR3 nucleotides are TGTGCCAGCAGTGACAGAAGGGGGCAGGCTTTCTTT. As protein: CASSDRRGQAFF.

The chain joins TRBV27 to TRBJ2-7, with 7 bases matching TRBD2. Trimming took 2 bases from V and 0 from J; bases not matched to a gene: 7. The length of the CDR3 is 16 residues. Germline CDR1 is MNHEY and CDR2 is SMNVEV (reference sequence). The CDR3 is CASSLRLTSTSYEQYF. The DNA of the CDR3 is TGTGCCAGCAGTTTACGCCTGACTAGCACCTCCTACGAGCAGTACTTC.

This chain joins TRBV14 and TRBJ2-5, with a weak D call TRBD2 (5 bases). Germline V lookup: CDR1 SGHDN, CDR2 FVKESK. The CDR3 length is 16 residues. The V end lost 2 bases, the J end lost 1 base, and 14 bases lay between the germline ends. CDR3 in amino acids: CASSQRGSALQETQYF. The CDR3 DNA is TGTGCCAGCAGCCAACGTGGTAGCGCACTCCAAGAGACCCAGTACTTC.

V usage is TRBV28 and J usage is TRBJ1-4; 11 bases agree with TRBD1. CDR3 size: 16 residues. J was trimmed by 8 bases and V by 5 bases; bases with no gene match: 10. CDR1 and CDR2 (germline): MDHEN, SYDVKM. The CDR3 protein is CASSITGQGAREKLFF. The CDR3 region has the DNA TGTGCCAGCAGTATAACCGGACAGGGGGCGCGGGAAAAACTGTTTTTT.

The gene calls are TRBV20-1 and TRBJ2-7; no firm D call. The CDR3 sequence is 11 residues long. Germline values: CDR1 DFQATT, CDR2 SNEGSKA (reference sequence). V lost 6 bases to trimming and J lost 1 base, with 7 bases between them. CDR3 DNA sequence: TGCAGTGCCCGCGAGTCCTACGAGCAGTACTTC. It specifies CSARESYEQYF.

V is TRBV7-9 and J is TRBJ1-4; TRBD1 agrees at 7 bases. V dropped 0 bases and J dropped 8; count of bases not matched to a gene: 6. The CDR3 is 15 residues long. Per germline, CDR1 SEHNR and CDR2 FQNEAQ (reference sequence). CDR3 protein: CASSLADLGGEKLFF. The DNA of the CDR3 is TGTGCCAGCAGCTTAGCGGACCTAGGGGGCGAAAAACTGTTTTTT.

V usage is TRBV29-1 and J usage is TRBJ1-1, with D possibly being TRBD1 (6 bases). V was clipped by 6 bases and J by 5 bases, with 10 bases between them. The CDR3 extends over 11 amino acids. CDR1 and CDR2 from the germline V gene are SQVTM and ANQGSEA. CDR3 loop: CSVGQRTEAFF. The DNA of the CDR3 is TGCAGCGTAGGACAGAGGACTGAAGCTTTCTTT.

The V and J genes are TRBV18 and TRBJ2-3; 9 nucleotides match TRBD2. Per the germline V gene, CDR1 is KGHSH and CDR2 is LQKENI. The ends lost 1 base at V and 2 bases at J; junction bases unmatched: 7. This CDR3 has 17 residues. CDR3 region: CASSPRAGGLVTDTQYF. The CDR3 DNA follows: TGTGCCAGCTCACCACGCGCGGGGGGGCTAGTCACAGATACGCAGTATTTT.

The count of this clone is one. The chain combines TRBV24-1 with TRBJ2-2; the D gene is possibly TRBD1 (5 bases). V lost 6 bases, J lost 6 bases, and 10 bases lay in between. The germline V gene has CDR1 KGHDR and CDR2 SFDVKD. The CDR3 is 13 residues long. The CDR3, as DNA: TGTGCCACCAGTTGGGGCCGACCCGGGGAGCTGTTTTTT. The encoded protein is CATSWGRPGELFF.

The gene calls are TRBV23-1 and TRBJ1-5; D is undetermined. TRBV23-1 carries the ORF label, with uncertain function. The CDR3 spans 15 residues. Trimming cost V 0 bases and J 3 bases, with 9 bases left between them. DNA of the CDR3: TGCGCCAGCAGTCAATCTCGGGGTCTCAATCAGCCCCAGCATTTT. This codes for CASSQSRGLNQPQHF.

The rearrangement uses TRBV12-5 and TRBJ1-5; D is uncertain. CDR1 LGHNT and CDR2 FRNRAP come from the germline V gene. V was trimmed by 6 bases and J by 4 bases, leaving 10 bases between them. The CDR3 runs to 13 residues. The CDR3 here is CASGLTANQPQHF. Written as DNA, the CDR3 is TGTGCTAGTGGACTTACCGCTAATCAGCCCCAGCATTTT.

V usage is TRBV18 and J usage is TRBJ2-6; 10 nucleotides agree with TRBD1. The germline V gene has CDR1 KGHSH and CDR2 LQKENI. With 3 bases clipped from V and 2 bases from J, the junction kept 16 bases outside the gene matches. This CDR3 contains 21 residues. CDR3 sequence: CASSPRPGQGIPSAGANVLTF. DNA of the CDR3: TGTGCCAGCTCACCTCGGCCGGGACAGGGGATTCCGTCCGCTGGGGCCAACGTCCTGACTTTC.